A single sample gave rise to the 4 T cell receptor beta chains below, sequenced in a study of beta chain features in type 1 diabetes. Findings of the study overall: Type 1 diabetes patients had moderately but significantly shorter TCRB CDR3s in all four CD4+ subsets.

These receptors' targets are unknown. Sequenced material consisted of expressed TCRB transcripts (all of the isolated RNA was reverse transcribed). Only in-frame clones appear in the TCRdb table, and some are missing; sequencing was by immunoSEQ multiplex PCR. The repertoire includes approximately 250,000 clones, roughly a quarter of them detected once, and over 0.01% sits in the top ten. The specimen was naive CD4+ T cells from blood. Every receptor here comes from a woman in her 30s with type 1 diabetes.

This clone was observed a few times. The junction departs from the called germline gene at one end, perhaps through a read error. The rearrangement joins TRBV9 to TRBJ2-1; TRBD2 agrees at 15 bases. This CDR3 spans 13 amino acids. Germline values: CDR1 SGDLS, CDR2 YYNGEE. The CDR3 region is CASMGGLAGGLVF. The DNA of the CDR3 is TGTGCCAGCATGGGGGGACTAGCGGGAGGCTTGGTCTTC.

The chain is built from TRBV9 and TRBJ2-2; D not certain. Trimming left V 2 bases short and J 0 bases short, with 8 bases between. This CDR3 contains 15 residues. Germline V CDR1 and CDR2: SGDLS, YYNGEE. CDR3 residues: CASSVGRANTGELFF. Written as DNA, the CDR3 is TGTGCCAGCAGCGTCGGTAGAGCGAACACCGGGGAGCTGTTTTTT.

The chain couples TRBV7-2 to TRBJ1-5; D remains unclear. The germline V gene has CDR1 SGHTA and CDR2 FQGNSA. This CDR3 has 14 residues. The V gene lost 4 bases and the J gene lost 5 bases, with 12 bases spanning the gap. The CDR3 here is CASSSRDTYQPQHF. CDR3 DNA sequence: TGTGCCAGCAGCTCCAGAGACACTTATCAGCCCCAGCATTTT.

This sequence joins TRBV30 and TRBJ1-2; TRBD1 matches at 8 bases. Germline V gene data show CDR1 as GTSNPN and CDR2 as SVGIG (reference sequence). The V gene end was trimmed by 1 base and the J gene end by 4 bases; junction bases not matched to a gene: 2. CDR3 length equals 13 residues. CDR3 sequence reads: CAWSDGTGYGYTF. CDR3 bases: TGTGCCTGGAGTGACGGGACAGGCTATGGCTACACCTTC. The variable domain in full, with the rest retrieved from reference TRBV30 and TRBJ1-2, is SQTIHQWPATLVQPVGSPLSLECTVEGTSNPNLYWYRQAAGRGLQLLFYSVGIGQISSEVPQNLSASRPQDRQFILSSKKLLLSDSGFYLCAWSDGTGYGYTFGSGTRLTVV.